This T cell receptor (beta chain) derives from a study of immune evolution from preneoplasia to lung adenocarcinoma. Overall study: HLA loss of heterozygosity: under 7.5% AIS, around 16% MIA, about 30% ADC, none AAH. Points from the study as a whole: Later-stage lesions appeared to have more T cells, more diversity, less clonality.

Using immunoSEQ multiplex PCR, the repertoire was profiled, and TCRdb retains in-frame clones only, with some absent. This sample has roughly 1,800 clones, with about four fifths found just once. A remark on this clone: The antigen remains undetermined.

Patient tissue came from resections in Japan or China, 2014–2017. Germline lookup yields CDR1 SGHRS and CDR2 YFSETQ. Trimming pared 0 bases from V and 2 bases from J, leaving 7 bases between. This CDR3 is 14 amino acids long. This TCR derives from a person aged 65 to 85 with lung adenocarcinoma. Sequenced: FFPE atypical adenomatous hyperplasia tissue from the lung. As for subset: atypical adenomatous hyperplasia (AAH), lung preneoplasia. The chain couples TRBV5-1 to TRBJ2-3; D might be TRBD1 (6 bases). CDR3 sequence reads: CASSLGQDTDTQYF. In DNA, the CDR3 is TGCGCCAGCAGCTTGGGACAGGACACAGATACGCAGTATTTT.